These T cell receptor beta chains were read from a single sample in a study of blood T cell repertoires in COVID-19. The table came from immunoSEQ multiplex PCR; TCRdb's copy has only in-frame clones and leaves some out. The sample shows roughly 200,000 clones, around 85% of them seen only once. Specimen: peripheral blood. The receptors derive from a woman in her fifties or sixties with acute or convalescent COVID-19. Each CDR3 is given with its conserved first and last residue. A D gene is named only where the DNA matches it firmly. Not all rows give a size; the values are once, few, many and, for expanded clones, a class.

CDR3 protein	CDR3 DNA	V gene	CDR3 length	D gene	clone size	J gene
CASSIIKAGGQETQYF	TGTGCCAGTAGTATAATTAAGGCGGGAGGCCAAGAGACCCAGTACTTC	TRBV19	16	TRBD2	.	TRBJ2-5
CASSFSPGGYPYNEQFF	TGTGCCAGCAGTTTTTCCCCGGGGGGCTATCCCTACAATGAGCAGTTCTTC	TRBV27	17	.	once	TRBJ2-1
CASSLNRDSNGYTF	TGTGCCAGCAGCCTTAACCGGGACTCTAATGGCTACACCTTC	TRBV28	14	.	.	TRBJ1-2
CASSLLTGANYNEQFF	TGTGCCAGCAGCTTACTCACGGGAGCGAATTACAATGAGCAGTTCTTC	TRBV13	16	.	.	TRBJ2-1
CASSEWGDGYNEQFF	TGTGCCAGCAGTGAATGGGGGGACGGCTACAATGAGCAGTTCTTC	TRBV2	15	.	.	TRBJ2-1
CASSPSGFTDTQYF	TGTGCCAGCAGCCCAAGCGGTTTTACAGATACGCAGTATTTT	TRBV9	14	.	.	TRBJ2-3
CATRPRGGF	TGTGCCACCCGACCGCGGGGGGGCTTT	TRBV21-1	9	.	few	TRBJ1-1
CASSLGTGEYGYTF	TGTGCCAGCAGCTTAGGGACAGGGGAATATGGCTACACCTTC	TRBV7-8	14	TRBD1	few	TRBJ1-2
CASSPHTSGSYNEQFF	TGTGCCAGCAGCCCTCATACTAGCGGTTCCTACAATGAGCAGTTCTTC	TRBV7-3	16	TRBD2	once	TRBJ2-1
CASNRDSNNEQFF	TGTGCCAGCAATCGGGACTCTAACAATGAGCAGTTCTTC	TRBV9	13	.	.	TRBJ2-1
CASSMGLAATYAQFF	TGTGCCAGTAGTATGGGATTAGCGGCAACCTACGCGCAGTTCTTC	TRBV19	15	.	once	TRBJ2-1
CASSLDLQGEQETQYF	TGTGCCAGCAGCTTAGACCTACAGGGGGAACAAGAGACCCAGTACTTC	TRBV7-8	16	TRBD1	once	TRBJ2-5
CASRPWGGLNTGELFF	TGCGCCAGCCGCCCTTGGGGCGGATTGAACACCGGGGAGCTGTTTTTT	TRBV5-1	16	.	.	TRBJ2-2
CASSRAGASDTQYF	TGTGCCAGCTCACGAGCGGGGGCTTCAGATACGCAGTATTTT	TRBV18	14	TRBD2	few	TRBJ2-3
CASSEVGQRGSYTF	TGTGCCAGCAGTGAAGTGGGACAGAGGGGAAGCTACACCTTC	TRBV6-1	14	TRBD1	.	TRBJ1-2
CASSSRFGGLNTEAFF	TGTGCCAGCAGCTCCAGGTTTGGAGGCTTGAACACTGAAGCTTTCTTT	TRBV7-8	16	.	.	TRBJ1-1
CASSFPGQTNSPLHF	TGTGCCAGCAGCTTCCCGGGACAGACTAATTCACCCCTCCACTTT	TRBV5-8	15	TRBD1	.	TRBJ1-6
CASSQAEGYHYEQYF	TGTGCCAGCAGCCAAGCGGAGGGCTACCACTACGAGCAGTACTTC	TRBV4-2	15	.	.	TRBJ2-7
CASSPGDQETQYF	TGTGCCAGCAGCCCGGGGGACCAAGAGACCCAGTACTTC	TRBV11-3	13	.	once	TRBJ2-5
CASAYLQVNYGYTF	TGTGCCAGCGCTTATCTACAGGTTAACTATGGCTACACCTTC	TRBV6-5	14	.	.	TRBJ1-2
CASSASGREQFF	TGTGCCAGCAGTGCGAGCGGGAGGGAGCAGTTCTTC	TRBV6-6	12	TRBD2	.	TRBJ2-1
CSASLTLAGSRPQNEQFF	TGCAGTGCTAGTCTTACTCTAGCGGGATCTCGACCCCAGAATGAGCAGTTCTTC	TRBV20-1	18	TRBD2	.	TRBJ2-1
CAWSVMPAAYGYTF	TGTGCCTGGAGTGTAATGCCGGCGGCCTATGGCTACACCTTC	TRBV30	14	.	.	TRBJ1-2
CASSIWTGFTEAFF	TGTGCCAGCAGCATTTGGACAGGGTTCACTGAAGCTTTCTTT	TRBV21-1	14	.	few	TRBJ1-1